A selection of T cell receptor beta chains follows, all from one sample in a study of healthy donors' naive CD4 and CD8 T cells. TCRdb analysed the reads with MiXCR anew, one entry per CDR3 protein. The data show 200,000 or so distinct CDR3 sequences, 65% to 80% seen once. The sample consisted of naive CD4+ and CD8+ T cells sorted from blood, pooled from several donors. The source is a pool of human donors in good health; the sample pools cells from several healthy donors. CDR3s include the opening cysteine and the closing phenylalanine or tryptophan. D genes are given only for firm matches. Some rows have no size entry. The others give once, few or many, or a class for an expanded clone.

NA	TRBV19	once	TRBJ1-1	TGTGCCTCAACAGGGCTTATGAACACTGAAGCTTTCTTT	CASTGLMNTEAFF
NA	TRBV11-2	NA	TRBJ1-5	TGTGCCAGCACCCATAATCAGCCCCAGCATTTT	CASTHNQPQHF
TRBD1	TRBV6-2/TRBV6-3	NA	TRBJ1-2	TGTGCCAGCCGGGGACAGGGGTACTATGGCTACACCTTC	CASRGQGYYGYTF
NA	TRBV19	few	TRBJ1-1	TGTGCCAGTAGTATCTCGGAGGGAATGAACACTGAAGCTTTCTTT	CASSISEGMNTEAFF
TRBD1	TRBV11-2	NA	TRBJ2-7	TGTGCCAGCAGCTTAGGGACAGGGGGGTGGTACGAGCAGTACTTC	CASSLGTGGWYEQYF
TRBD1	TRBV15	once	TRBJ1-5	TGTGCCACCAGCCAAAGGACAGGGGGCAATCAGCCCCAGCATTTT	CATSQRTGGNQPQHF
TRBD1	TRBV6-6	once	TRBJ2-7	TGTGCCAGCAGTTACCCGGACAGGGACGAGCAGTACTTC	CASSYPDRDEQYF
TRBD1	TRBV29-1	NA	TRBJ1-2	TGCAGCGTTGAAGGAGCAGGGGGCGATGGCTACACCTTC	CSVEGAGGDGYTF
NA	TRBV19	NA	TRBJ1-3	TGTGCCAGTAGTATGTCCACCGGGATTCGGGACACCATATATTTT	CASSMSTGIRDTIYF
NA	TRBV30	NA	TRBJ1-1	TGTGCCTGGACACAGGGTTCCACTGAAGCTTTCTTT	CAWTQGSTEAFF
TRBD2	TRBV10-3	NA	TRBJ2-1	TGTGCCATCAGTGAGTCGGGGCTAGCGGGAGGGCCCCGAGAGTTCTTC	CAISESGLAGGPREFF
NA	TRBV27	NA	TRBJ2-5	TGTGCCAGCAGTCCCCGGACAGAGATCTTGGGGACCCAGTACTTC	CASSPRTEILGTQYF
NA	TRBV19	NA	TRBJ1-1	TGTGCCAGTAGTAAATTATCTGGGGGCGACACTGAAGCTTTCTTT	CASSKLSGGDTEAFF
NA	TRBV29-1	NA	TRBJ2-3	TGCAGCGTTCGCCTAGCCGACACGCAGTATTTT	CSVRLADTQYF
TRBD1	TRBV5-1	NA	TRBJ1-3	TGCGCCAGCAGCCTGGGGACAGGGGGACCGAACACCATATATTTT	CASSLGTGGPNTIYF
NA	TRBV27	NA	TRBJ1-1	TGTGCCAGCAGTTCCGCAGGACGGAACACTGAAGCTTTCTTT	CASSSAGRNTEAFF
TRBD1	TRBV5-4	NA	TRBJ1-2	TGTGCCAGCAGCCGGGACAGGGGAGCTGGCTACACCTTC	CASSRDRGAGYTF